This TCR beta chain was recorded in a study of T cell repertoires in cytomegalovirus infection. TCRdb independently ran MiXCR on the reads; one entry per CDR3 protein. The sample records 250,000 to 300,000 distinct CDR3 sequences, about 26% being singletons. Deletions cut 6 bases from V and 4 bases from J, with 12 bases between. The CDR3 contains 13 residues. Germline assignment: CDR1 SEHNR and CDR2 FQNEAQ (reference sequence). Material: PBMCs. This clonotype was obtained from a human donor in good health (CMV status not recorded). Some clones in this sample may be carry-over from other donors' samples. The chain has TRBV7-9 and TRBJ2-5; TRBD1 is a possible D gene (5 bases). The CDR3 DNA is TGTGCCAGCAGTCCACAGGATCGAGAGACCCAGTACTTC. Translated, it gives CASSPQDRETQYF.